This T cell receptor beta chain was captured in a study of cytomegalovirus exposure and HLA in healthy donors. Overall study: About 180 million T cells yielded 90 million to 130 million unique TCR beta sequences, as an earlier analysis found.

In regard to this clone: Its antigen is unknown.

The study, taken as a whole, reports: The authors considered a cluster of highly shared sequence variants likely to be a sequencing artifact. A missense DCLRE1C variant was associated with V- and J-gene trimming of TCR beta chains in a later analysis, and an independent cohort replicated the association. In a later analysis, TCR association rates varied by HLA locus: DRB1 most, HLA-C fewest.

CDR1 and CDR2 (germline): SGHNT, YYREEE (reference sequence). The CDR3 has 11 residues. V lost 3 bases and J 5 bases, leaving 4 bases between the germline ends. With 60 Vbeta and 13 Jbeta primers, the PCR was carried out. The table came from immunoSEQ multiplex PCR; TCRdb's copy has only in-frame clones and leaves some out. The table lists more than 90,000 clones, roughly 83% of them singletons. The specimen sequenced was PBMCs. The V and J genes are TRBV5-4 and TRBJ2-3; no reliable D call. The receptor's source is a woman under 30 in good health and CMV-seropositive. The DNA of the CDR3 is TGTGCCAGCAGCTCGAGAGATACGCAGTATTTT. Protein product: CASSSRDTQYF.